What follows describes a single T cell receptor beta chain. The data derive from a study of blood T cell repertoires in COVID-19. Study in general: PBMCs, B-cell-depleted T cells, or T cells provided the cDNA or gDNA that made up the material.

In the authors' workflow: Reference gene primer amplification gave estimated nucleated cell counts. Assay used: immunoSEQ multiplex PCR; TCRdb lists only in-frame clones, some missing. D and trimming were read from the DNA, whereas the V and J calls and clone size are those reported in that table. The table includes hundreds of thousands of clones, roughly 79% detected once. The CDR3 length is 13 residues. Between the trimmed V and J ends, which lost 2 bases and 8 bases, there was a span of 15 bases. Per the germline V gene, CDR1 is SQVTM and CDR2 is ANQGSEA. The sequencing sample was made of peripheral blood. The V gene is TRBV29-1, the J gene TRBJ1-1; possibly TRBD1 for D (5 bases). This clonotype originated in a woman at least 80 years old with COVID-19, enrolled during active disease. The CDR3 coding sequence is TGCAGCGTTGAAAGGACAAGGCCCGGCGAAGCTTTCTTT. It codes for CSVERTRPGEAFF. Supplemented by reference TRBV29-1 and TRBJ1-1, the full variable domain reads SAVISQKPSRDICQRGTSLTIQCQVDSQVTMMFWYRQQPGQSLTLIATANQGSEATYESGFVIDKFPISRPNLTFSTLTVSNMSPEDSSIYLCSVERTRPGEAFFGQGTRLTVV.